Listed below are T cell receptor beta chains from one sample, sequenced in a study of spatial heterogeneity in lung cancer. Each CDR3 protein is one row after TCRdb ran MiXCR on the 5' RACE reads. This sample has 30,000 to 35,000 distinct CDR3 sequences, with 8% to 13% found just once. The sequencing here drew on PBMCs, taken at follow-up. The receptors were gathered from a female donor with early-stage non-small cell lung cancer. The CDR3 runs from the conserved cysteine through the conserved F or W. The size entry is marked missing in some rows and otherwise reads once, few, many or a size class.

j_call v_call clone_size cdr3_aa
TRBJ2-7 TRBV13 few CASSFGSHEQYF
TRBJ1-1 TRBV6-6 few CASSSPTGVPEAFF
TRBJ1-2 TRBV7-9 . CASSPLPTDNYGYTF
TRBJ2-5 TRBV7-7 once CTSSYTGGVGETQYF
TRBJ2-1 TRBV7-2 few CASSPGQGVEQFF
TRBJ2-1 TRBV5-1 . CASSGGRGEYNEQFF
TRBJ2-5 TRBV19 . CASTDRARQETQYF
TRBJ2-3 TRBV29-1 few CSVGGGAPDTQYF
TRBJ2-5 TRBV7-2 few CASSPLAGEETQYF
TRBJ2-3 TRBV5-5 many CASSNGGAGTDTQYF
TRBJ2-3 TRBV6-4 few CASSWTSRGGDTQYF
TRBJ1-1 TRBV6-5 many CASSEHSPMNTEAFF
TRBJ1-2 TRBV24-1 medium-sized CATSDYKAGMDGYTF
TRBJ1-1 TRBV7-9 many CASSLAAGRTNTEAFF
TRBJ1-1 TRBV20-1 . CSASWGNTEAFF
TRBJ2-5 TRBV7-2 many CASSPVATVETQYF
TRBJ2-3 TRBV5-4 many CASSLAGPKPFQYF
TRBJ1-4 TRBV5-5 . CASTPIEDGSNEKLFF
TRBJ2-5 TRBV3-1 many CASSPLVGGGRETQYF
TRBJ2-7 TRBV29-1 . CSVGTSDSYEQYF
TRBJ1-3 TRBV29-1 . CSVRTLGNTIYF
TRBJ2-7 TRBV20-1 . CSANPGSSYEQYF
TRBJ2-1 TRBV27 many CASSLQGIYNEQFF
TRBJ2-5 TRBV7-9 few CASSLDGGAQETQYF
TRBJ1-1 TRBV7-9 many CASSLNPGTGFNTEAFF
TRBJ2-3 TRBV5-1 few CASSGLTSGVLSQYF
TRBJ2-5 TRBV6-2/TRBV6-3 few CASSYGTGGVETQYF
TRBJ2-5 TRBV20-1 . CSARDRGTSGVGETQYF
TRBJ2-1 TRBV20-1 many CSARDPPSSNSYNEQFF
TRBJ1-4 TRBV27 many CASSFGGRTEKLFF
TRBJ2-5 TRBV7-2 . CASSSAVQTQETQYF
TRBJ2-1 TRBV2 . CASSVWNNEQFF
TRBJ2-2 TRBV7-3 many CASSLGTGTGWELFF
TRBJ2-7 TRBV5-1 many CASSLVWGSEQYF
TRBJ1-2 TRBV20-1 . CSARSLQGYGYTF
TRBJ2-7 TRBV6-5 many CASSYSAGYEQYF
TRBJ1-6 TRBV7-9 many CASSPRDSYNSPLHF
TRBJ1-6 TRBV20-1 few CSAGRINSPLHF
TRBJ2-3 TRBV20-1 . CSAETTGQGAHTDTQYF
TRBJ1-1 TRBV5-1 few CASSLEGGWTEAFF
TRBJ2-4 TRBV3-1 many CASSQDGAIELNIQYF
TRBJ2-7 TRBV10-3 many CATAEGDNYEQYF
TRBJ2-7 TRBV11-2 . CASSPTARRGPYEQYF
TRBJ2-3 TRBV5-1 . CASSRAGGPDTQYF
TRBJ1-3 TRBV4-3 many CASSPDRDRDTIYF
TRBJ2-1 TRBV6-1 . CASSGGTGPHEQFF
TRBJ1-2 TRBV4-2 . CASSQDPGGENYGYTF
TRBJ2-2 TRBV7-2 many CASSLFKRGRNTGELFF